This TCR beta chain was documented in a study of T cell repertoires in cytomegalovirus infection (dated by TCRdb to between 2019 and 2020). In terms of the full investigation: Because public TCR beta signatures pointed to carriage of CMV infection together with the matching HLA type, the HLA type of each donor mattered for the analysis.

Reads for this sample came from an Illumina HiSeq 1500. TCRdb passed the public sequencing reads through fastp at Q25 and MiXCR, retaining productive beta sequences. When rows share a CDR3 protein, they turn into one entry using the most common DNA and genes. The sample table shows around 210,000 distinct CDR3 sequences, and around 6.6% are seen once. The ten largest clones capture roughly 6% of the sample. Broader findings and caveats from the paper: The ex vivo response was dominated by HLA-C-restricted CMV-specific TCR beta clonotypes, which also provided the single most frequent clonotype in two of eight donors. Carriers of CMV infection plus the relevant HLA type were discriminated by the cumulative frequency of public TCR beta family members in the study cohort and in an independent roughly 400-donor cohort.

This clonotype was detected many times. Its binding antigen is unknown. It has no much larger one-base neighbor in the sample; base qualities were not kept. The sequence came from a human donor in good health (CMV status not recorded). Some clones in this sample may be carry-over from other donors' samples. Sequencing was carried out using PBMCs.

The DNA reads TGTGCCAGCAGATTACAGGGACAGGGGAAAGAGACCCAGTACTTC. The encoded protein is CASRLQGQGKETQYF. The chain employs TRBV6-2 or TRBV6-3 and TRBJ2-5; 10 central nucleotides agree with TRBD1. From a lookup of the germline V gene, CDR1 and CDR2 are MNHEY and SVGEGT. The CDR3 numbers 15 residues from cysteine through phenylalanine. Only CDR3 DNA is held: 45 bases, read in frame from base 1. V ends up 6 bases short and J 3 bases short, with an unmatched junction base count of 7.